The next 11 T cell receptor beta chains were all read from a single sample in a study of sequential checkpoint blockade in melanoma. The treatment was: randomized to nivolumab then ipilimumab (arm A) or the reverse (arm B). Method: immunoSEQ multiplex PCR; TCRdb's copy keeps in-frame clones and lacks some. The repertoire includes about 37,000 clones, approximately 30% of them detected once, and about 1.5% sits in the top ten. The starting material was tumor tissue (inferred from file names), obtained from a patient given nivolumab and ipilimumab in sequence. The receptors shown here come from a human donor with melanoma.

The V gene is TRBV19, the J gene TRBJ1-6; D is uncertain. This CDR3 comprises 14 residues. Germline V CDR1 and CDR2: LNHDA, SQIVND (reference sequence). The V end lost 4 bases, the J end lost 10 bases, and 14 bases lay between the germline ends. CDR3 loop: CASSNHIGGSPLHF. The CDR3 bases are TGTGCCAGTAGTAATCATATCGGCGGATCACCCCTCCACTTT.

The chain links TRBV9 to TRBJ2-5; weak D call: TRBD2 (5 bases). The germline CDR1 and CDR2 sequences are SGDLS and YYNGEE. Trimming stripped 1 base from V and 5 bases from J, with 9 bases between. The CDR3 contains 13 residues. CDR3 coding DNA: TGTGCCAGCAGCGTAACGTCGGGGGAGACCCAGTACTTC. Protein: CASSVTSGETQYF.

A few counts support this clone. J is TRBJ2-7 and V is TRBV6-8; TRBD2 aligns across 9 bases. Trimming removed 6 bases from V and 2 bases from J; junction bases left unmatched: 8. The CDR3 covers 15 residues. Germline V lookup: CDR1 MNHGY, CDR2 SAAAGT. This CDR3 reads CASRRTSEVPYEQYF. CDR3 bases: TGTGCCAGCAGGCGGACTAGCGAGGTACCCTACGAGCAGTACTTC.

In this sample, this clone turned up once. CDR3: CASSLDLAGDTQYF. CDR3 nucleotides: TGCGCCAGCAGCTTGGATCTAGCGGGAGACACGCAGTATTTT. This rearrangement joins TRBV5-1 to TRBJ2-3; 10 nucleotides line up with TRBD2. The germline CDR1 and CDR2 sequences are SGHRS and YFSETQ. V gave up 0 bases and J gave up 9 bases; unmatched junction bases: 4. This CDR3 is 14 amino acids long.

This clone was detected only once. This chain joins TRBV5-1 and TRBJ1-1; D possibly corresponds to TRBD1 (5 bases). Looked up from germline, CDR1 is SGHRS and CDR2 is YFSETQ. The CDR3 is 15 amino acids. V lost 5 bases to trimming and J lost 2 bases, with 16 bases between them. The CDR3 sequence: CASREGGGPNTEAFF. The CDR3 bases are TGCGCCAGCAGAGAAGGCGGGGGTCCAAACACTGAAGCTTTCTTT.

The chain employs TRBV6-8 and TRBJ2-3; D is possibly TRBD2 (6 bases). V lost 11 bases to trimming and J lost 2 bases, with 17 bases between them. CDR3 length equals 14 residues. Germline CDR1 MNHGY, CDR2 SAAAGT. The CDR3 reads CASKEGVNTDTQYF. The DNA for the CDR3 is TGTGCCTCAAAGGAGGGAGTGAACACAGATACGCAGTATTTT.

This chain links TRBV19 with TRBJ2-7; possibly TRBD1 or TRBD2 for D (5 bases each). Germline values: CDR1 LNHDA, CDR2 SQIVND (reference sequence). V was shortened by 3 bases and J by 2 bases, with 8 bases between the two germline ends. The CDR3 length is 13 residues. The CDR3 protein is CASSIGAAYEQYF. CDR3 in DNA: TGTGCCAGTAGTATCGGGGCGGCCTACGAGCAGTACTTC.

This clone was found a few times. The rearrangement uses TRBV30 and TRBJ1-5; D unresolved. Trimming pared 3 bases from V and 4 bases from J, leaving 13 bases between. CDR1 and CDR2 from the germline V gene are GTSNPN and SVGIG (reference sequence). The CDR3 runs 14 residues. The CDR3 spells CAWRRGGINQPQHF. DNA for the CDR3: TGTGCCTGGAGGCGGGGAGGAATAAATCAGCCCCAGCATTTT. Combining the CDR3 with reference TRBV30 and TRBJ1-5 gives the whole variable domain SQTIHQWPATLVQPVGSPLSLECTVEGTSNPNLYWYRQAAGRGLQLLFYSVGIGQISSEVPQNLSASRPQDRQFILSSKKLLLSDSGFYLCAWRRGGINQPQHFGDGTRLSIL.

This clone appeared a few times. V usage is TRBV23-1 and J usage is TRBJ2-5, with 9 bases identical to TRBD1. TRBV23-1 is assigned to the ORF class and has an uncertain function. Trimming at V came to 6 bases and at J to 5 bases, leaving 7 bases not matched to a gene. The CDR3 length is 14 residues. The CDR3 coding sequence is TGCGCCAGCAGCCTACAGGGGGCGGTGGAGACCCAGTACTTC. Encoded protein: CASSLQGAVETQYF.

The genes are TRBV19 and TRBJ2-7; TRBD1 might be the D (5 bases). V lost 4 bases to trimming and J lost 4 bases, with 8 bases between them. CDR1 LNHDA and CDR2 SQIVND come from the germline V gene (reference sequence). The CDR3 runs to 12 residues. CDR3 coding DNA: TGTGCCAGTAGTAGGCAGGGTTACGAGCAGTACTTC. Its protein is CASSRQGYEQYF.

The genes are TRBV30 and TRBJ2-5; unclear D gene. V was clipped by 0 bases and J by 5 bases, with 13 bases between them. This CDR3 comprises 14 residues. Germline lookup yields CDR1 GTSNPN and CDR2 SVGIG (reference sequence). The chain's CDR3 is CAWSVRWGSETQYF. DNA for the CDR3: TGTGCCTGGAGTGTACGATGGGGTTCGGAGACCCAGTACTTC.